This is a list of T cell receptor beta chains from one sample in a study of cytomegalovirus exposure and HLA in healthy donors. Profiling relied on immunoSEQ multiplex PCR, and the TCRdb table lists in-frame clones only, not all of them. The sample has more than 85,000 clones, 75% to 85% seen once. Sequencing was done on a sample of PBMCs. These receptors all stem from a man aged 18 to 30 in good health and CMV-seronegative. The CDR3 runs from the conserved cysteine through the conserved F or W.

J	V	CDR3
TRBJ2-3	TRBV4-3	CASSHRGTSGTDTQYF
TRBJ2-5	TRBV27	CASSFGGGGTQYF
TRBJ2-5	TRBV7-7	CASSLGALLAGGLGGTQYF
TRBJ1-4	TRBV4-1	CASSLPQKDIQRKLFF
TRBJ2-1	TRBV7-9	CSSSLERLEQFF
TRBJ1-5	TRBV5-8	CASRRGEGVGNQPQHF
TRBJ1-4	TRBV7-8	CASSFGRGNEKLFF
TRBJ2-7	TRBV27	CASSPFGAGGYEQYF
TRBJ2-7	TRBV7-2	CASRLDLITQNEQYF
TRBJ1-5	TRBV27	CASSLAGTGGFQPQHF
TRBJ1-5	TRBV28	CASSLSWTGMEDQPQHF
TRBJ1-2	TRBV2	CASSVKKSPGDGYTF
TRBJ2-1	TRBV27	CASSQRLAGGKNEQFF
TRBJ1-4	TRBV27	CASSFVSEQGGEKLFF
TRBJ2-7	TRBV6-5	CASSYSTELTYEQYF
TRBJ2-3	TRBV7-8	CASSAVQGRTQYF
TRBJ2-7	TRBV5-1	CASSAVGTSGTSGYEQYF
TRBJ2-7	TRBV15	CATSRDQGDEQYF
TRBJ1-1	TRBV28	CASSQPVNTEAFF
TRBJ2-5	TRBV30	CAWSGTSGRKTQYF
TRBJ2-7	TRBV29-1	CSVERTGSGEQYF
TRBJ2-7	TRBV4-3	CASSQVWGLAYEQYF
TRBJ2-3	TRBV7-7	CASSPGTSFKPIADTQYF
TRBJ2-7	TRBV11-3	CASSLGLQASSYEQYF
TRBJ2-7	TRBV7-6	CASSLRQGPSYEQYF
TRBJ2-3	TRBV7-9	CASSLGPGTTDTQYF
TRBJ2-7	TRBV6-1	CASRGQGGSYEQYF
TRBJ2-3	TRBV6-5	CASSSLLSTDTQYF
TRBJ2-2	TRBV5-1	CASRPLGLGTGELFF
TRBJ2-4	TRBV4-2	CASSPSGRALDKNIQYF
TRBJ2-7	TRBV9	CASSVAGGPYEQYF
TRBJ2-1	TRBV9	CASSETPGQGVYEQFF
TRBJ2-7	TRBV5-8	CASSRSRYSYEQYF
TRBJ2-1	TRBV19	CASRSELTGTYNEQFF
TRBJ2-1	TRBV6-1	CASSGGQGRLVSYNEQFF
TRBJ1-5	TRBV6-6	CASSLASRGGNQPQHF
TRBJ1-5	TRBV5-6	CASSLGQFFSNQPQHF
TRBJ2-1	TRBV9	CASSATGLAIYNEQFF
TRBJ2-7	TRBV29-1	CSVTWDSPYEQYF
TRBJ1-3	TRBV19	CASSASGQGGNTIYF
TRBJ2-3	TRBV25-1	CASSEYKRGSEDTQYF
TRBJ1-2	TRBV14	CASSQGQGRSYGYTF
TRBJ2-7	TRBV28	CASIAGTDSYEQYF